This T cell receptor (beta chain) was found in a study of blood T cell repertoires in COVID-19. Study-wide context: The origin of the acute and convalescent COVID-19 samples was the United States, Italy and Spain. Sources were T cells, B-cell-depleted T cells, or PBMCs; the material itself was cDNA or gDNA.

The CDR3 consists of 16 residues. V shed 3 bases and J 6 bases; nucleotides not matched to a gene: 5. The germline CDR1 and CDR2 sequences are LNHDA and SQIVND (reference sequence). Authors' analysis steps: Quantification of nucleated cells was approximated via reference gene primer amplification. Data came from immunoSEQ multiplex PCR; TCRdb stores just in-frame clones and leaves some out. From that table come the V and J calls and clone size; the DNA was used to work out D and trimming. There are about 120,000 clones in the sample; approximately 87% occur only once, and 2% to 2.5% lies in the top ten.

The sample comprised peripheral blood. The rearrangement uses TRBV19 and TRBJ2-2, with TRBD2 matching 12 bases. The source of this sequence is a woman aged 45-59 years with acute or convalescent COVID-19. As DNA, the CDR3 is TGTGCCAGTAGTATTGGCCTAGCGGGGGGGCCCGGGGAGCTGTTTTTT. Translated: CASSIGLAGGPGELFF.